Sequencing of this T cell receptor beta chain was carried out in a study of CD8+CD57+ T cells in acquired aplastic anemia. For sequencing, patients were chosen who had shown expansion of CD8+CD57+ cells by flow cytometry. Blood came from patients not yet given any therapy. Germline loops: CDR1 MNHNY, CDR2 SVGAGI (reference sequence). V lost 4 bases and J lost 4, with 19 bases in between. The CDR3 loop spans 16 amino acids. Genomic DNA, serving as template, underwent TCR beta VDJ and CDR3 profiling. TCRdb reprocessed the reads via MiXCR and lists one record per CDR3 protein. In the table there are roughly 290,000 distinct CDR3 sequences, 56% of which are singletons.

The sequence was obtained from a human donor with aplastic anemia. The gene calls are TRBV6-6 and TRBJ1-1; no clear D. Sequencing input: sorted CD4+, CD8+, or CD8+CD57+ T cells (not recorded which) from PBMCs. The CDR3 sequence is CASSSPRGAGGTEAFF. The CDR3 DNA is TGTGCCAGCAGTTCCCCCCGTGGCGCCGGTGGCACTGAAGCTTTCTTT.